One sample yielded the 24 T cell receptor beta chains listed below, sequenced in a study of blood T cell repertoires in COVID-19. TCRdb's copy holds only in-frame clones and misses some; the assay was immunoSEQ multiplex PCR. This repertoire shows about 160,000 clones, just under 80% found once; its top ten account for about 15%. The sample was peripheral blood. The source of these receptors is an elderly woman with acute or convalescent COVID-19.

J is TRBJ2-7 and V is TRBV5-1; D gene ambiguous. Germline values: CDR1 SGHRS, CDR2 YFSETQ. The V end was cut by 5 bases, the J end by 5 bases, with 8 bases between. This CDR3 is built from 11 residues. CDR3 coding DNA: TGCGCCAGCAGGTTAGAGGACGAGCAGTACTTC. It yields the protein CASRLEDEQYF.

The V call is TRBV5-1, the J call TRBJ2-1, with 10 bases identical to TRBD2. V dropped 0 bases and J dropped 7; count of bases not matched to a gene: 4. This CDR3 has 15 amino acids. The germline gives CDR1 SGHRS, CDR2 YFSETQ. The CDR3 nucleotides are TGCGCCAGCAGCTTGGGAGCGGGGGGGCCGAATGAGCAGTTCTTC. Amino acid sequence: CASSLGAGGPNEQFF.

The chain has TRBV30 and TRBJ2-7; maybe TRBD1 (6 bases). V was pared by 1 base and J by 5 bases, with 9 bases between. CDR3 length: 12 amino acids. The germline V gene has CDR1 GTSNPN and CDR2 SVGIG (reference sequence). CDR3: CAWSAQGNEQYF. DNA of the CDR3: TGTGCCTGGAGTGCTCAGGGGAACGAGCAGTACTTC.

The chain carries TRBV7-9 and TRBJ1-3; perhaps TRBD1 as D (6 bases). Germline CDR1 is SEHNR and CDR2 is FQNEAQ (reference sequence). Between the trimmed V and J ends, which lost 5 bases and 0 bases, there was a span of 11 bases. This CDR3 has 15 residues. CDR3 DNA: TGTGCCAGCAGCCCAGACAGGTACTCTGGAAACACCATATATTTT. This codes for CASSPDRYSGNTIYF.

The chain employs TRBV4-1 and TRBJ1-4; D ambiguous. The V and J ends lost 1 base and 7 bases respectively, with 16 bases between them. The CDR3 sequence is 16 residues long. Looked up from germline, CDR1 is MGHRA and CDR2 is YSYEKL. CDR3 region: CASSQGWAAEGEKLFF. CDR3 DNA: TGCGCCAGCAGCCAAGGATGGGCAGCAGAGGGTGAAAAACTGTTTTTT.

The rearrangement links TRBV5-1 to TRBJ2-1; D is possibly TRBD2 (7 bases). Trimming removed 0 bases at V and 9 bases at J, with 16 bases between. This CDR3 spans 15 amino acids. CDR1 is SGHRS and CDR2 is YFSETQ in the germline V gene. The chain's CDR3 is CASSLGTGGLGEQFF. The CDR3 coding sequence is TGCGCCAGCAGCTTGGGGACCGGGGGGCTAGGTGAGCAGTTCTTC. The whole variable domain, remainder taken from reference TRBV5-1 and TRBJ2-1, is KAGVTQTPRYLIKTRGQQVTLSCSPISGHRSVSWYQQTPGQGLQFLFEYFSETQRNKGNFPGRFSGRQFSNSRSEMNVSTLELGDSALYLCASSLGTGGLGEQFFGPGTRLTVL.

The gene calls are TRBV5-1 and TRBJ2-2; 15 nucleotides line up with TRBD2. J lost 6 bases, V lost 5 bases, and 2 bases had no gene match. The CDR3 extends over 15 amino acids. Germline CDR1 reads SGHRS; CDR2 reads YFSETQ. The CDR3 bases are TGCGCCAGCAGTTGGACTAGCGGGAGGGCCGGGGAGCTGTTTTTT. This gives the protein CASSWTSGRAGELFF.

The chain carries TRBV6-5 and TRBJ1-3; the match to TRBD1 covers 10 bases. The CDR3 contains 14 residues. Per the germline V gene, CDR1 is MNHEY and CDR2 is SVGAGI. J lost 7 bases, V lost 6 bases, and 6 bases had no gene match. The CDR3 spells CASSPGTGVNTIYF. The CDR3, as DNA: TGTGCCAGCAGCCCCGGGACAGGGGTGAACACCATATATTTT.

The chain employs TRBV4-1 and TRBJ2-5, with TRBD2 matching 11 bases. Germline V gives CDR1 MGHRA, CDR2 YSYEKL. V shed 0 bases, J shed 5 bases, and the junction held 14 bases outside the gene matches. The length of the CDR3 is 19 residues. The CDR3 nucleotides read TGCGCCAGCAGCCAAGATGAGCCCGCGTTAGCGGGGGGGCTTGAGACCCAGTACTTC. Translating it yields CASSQDEPALAGGLETQYF.

This clone was detected a few times. V and J are TRBV15 and TRBJ2-2; TRBD2 aligns across 13 bases. Looked up from germline, CDR1 is LNHNV and CDR2 is YYDKDF (reference sequence). V gave up 5 bases and J gave up 3 bases; unmatched junction bases: 6. The CDR3 has 17 amino acids. The CDR3 bases are TGTGCCACCAGCGGCGGACTAGCGGGAGACGACACCGGGGAGCTGTTTTTT. Translated, it gives CATSGGLAGDDTGELFF.

This chain connects TRBV6-5 to TRBJ1-1, with D tentatively TRBD1 (5 bases). The CDR3 totals 15 residues. V was cut by 6 bases and J by 1 base, with 15 bases left in between. Germline V gene data show CDR1 as MNHEY and CDR2 as SVGAGI. For the CDR3, the DNA is TGTGCCAGCAGCCCGGCGTGGGGCGGGAACACTGAAGCTTTCTTT. Amino acids: CASSPAWGGNTEAFF.

The rearrangement uses TRBV4-2 and TRBJ1-4; the D is unclear. The V and J ends lost 0 bases and 8 bases respectively, with 10 bases between them. The germline gives CDR1 LGHNA, CDR2 YNFKEQ. This CDR3 comprises 14 residues. The chain's CDR3 is CASSQDRAGEKLFF. The CDR3, as DNA: TGTGCCAGCAGCCAAGATCGGGCGGGCGAAAAACTGTTTTTT.

The gene calls are TRBV7-8 and TRBJ2-1; 9 bases are a match to TRBD2. Germline V gene lookup returns CDR1 SGHVS and CDR2 FQNEAQ. The V segment lost 5 bases and the J segment 10 bases; nucleotides outside the gene matches: 15. The CDR3 extends over 16 amino acids. DNA for the CDR3: TGTGCCAGCAGCCGGAGGGAGACTAGCGGCCCCAGGGAGCAGTTCTTC. This translates into CASSRRETSGPREQFF.

This clone appeared a few times. The V gene is TRBV7-2, the J gene TRBJ1-2, with 7 bases lining up with TRBD1. Germline values: CDR1 SGHTA, CDR2 FQGNSA. Germline trimming cut 5 bases from V and 6 bases from J; bases unmatched to any gene: 6. The length of the CDR3 is 13 residues. The chain's CDR3 is CASSVRRGDGYTF. In DNA, the CDR3 is TGTGCCAGCAGCGTTCGCAGGGGGGATGGCTACACCTTC.

The rearrangement joins TRBV20-1 to TRBJ2-1; 15 bases match TRBD2. In germline, CDR1 is DFQATT, CDR2 SNEGSKA (reference sequence). The V and J ends lost 3 bases and 13 bases, in that order; junction bases with no gene match: 7. CDR3 length: 14 residues. In nucleotides, the CDR3 is TGCAGTGCTAGTCTAGGACTAGCGGGAGGGCCTCAGTTCTTC. The encoded protein is CSASLGLAGGPQFF.

This chain connects TRBV21-1 to TRBJ2-1; the D segment call TRBD1 is taken from the table without a DNA check. TRBV21-1 is deemed a pseudogene. This CDR3 spans 18 amino acids. CDR3 loop: CATKGAVVCDGGHNEQFF. CDR3 DNA sequence: TGTGCCACCAAGGGGGCGGTTGTCTGTGATGGCGGCCACAATGAGCAGTTCTTC.

This clone was found a few times. This sequence joins TRBV30 and TRBJ1-1, with 7 bases aligning to TRBD1. V lost 8 bases to trimming and J lost 5 bases; unmatched junction nucleotides: 11. The CDR3 contains 13 residues. Germline-derived CDR1 and CDR2 are GTSNPN and SVGIG (reference sequence). The CDR3 DNA reads TGTGCCGCGAGACCAGGGGGAGAGACTGAAGCTTTCTTT. The encoded protein is CAARPGGETEAFF.

This sequence joins TRBV7-2 and TRBJ2-3; 12 bases agree with TRBD2. The CDR3 extends over 15 amino acids. V lost 4 bases to trimming and J lost 1 base; unmatched junction nucleotides: 0. Germline assignment: CDR1 SGHTA and CDR2 FQGNSA. CDR3 sequence reads: CASSWTSGGTDTQYF. The CDR3, as DNA: TGTGCCAGCAGCTGGACTAGCGGGGGCACAGATACGCAGTATTTT.

This clone was counted a few times. The V and J genes are TRBV6-5 and TRBJ1-2, with 8 nucleotides matching TRBD1. Germline assignment: CDR1 MNHEY and CDR2 SVGAGI. The ends lost 2 bases at V and 8 bases at J; junction bases unmatched: 4. The CDR3 spans 13 residues. The CDR3 spells CASSYQGAVGYTF. Here the CDR3 DNA reads TGTGCCAGCAGTTACCAGGGGGCGGTAGGCTACACCTTC.

V and J are TRBV5-1 and TRBJ1-6, with TRBD1 as a possible D gene (6 bases). CDR1 and CDR2 from the germline V gene are SGHRS and YFSETQ. The CDR3 covers 14 residues. Trimming stripped 4 bases from V and 6 bases from J, with 11 bases between. CDR3 region: CASSPDSGNSPLHF. The CDR3 DNA follows: TGCGCCAGCAGCCCGGACAGCGGTAATTCACCCCTCCACTTT.

The rearrangement links TRBV3-1 (or the pseudogene TRBV3-2) to TRBJ2-6, with D perhaps matching TRBD1 (6 bases). The V gene lost 3 bases and the J gene lost 3 bases, with 18 bases spanning the gap. CDR3 length: 18 residues. CDR1 is LGHDT, CDR2 YNNKEL, per germline (reference sequence). Written as DNA, the CDR3 is TGTGCCAGCAGCCAGGAACAGGGATTTGGTTTTGGGGCCAACGTCCTGACTTTC. The encoded protein is CASSQEQGFGFGANVLTF.

This chain links TRBV9 with TRBJ2-5, with D possibly TRBD2 on 6 matching bases. Trimming shortened V by 8 bases and J by 4 bases, and 18 bases separated the two germline ends. CDR1 and CDR2 from the germline V gene are SGDLS and YYNGEE. The CDR3 spans 14 residues. CDR3 DNA: TGTGCCAGTGGGGGGTCCCAGGCCTTAGAGACCCAGTACTTC. Residues: CASGGSQALETQYF.

This clone was observed a few times. The chain combines TRBV12-1 with TRBJ2-2; the listed D gene, TRBD2, was not tested against the DNA. TRBV12-1 is annotated as a pseudogene. This CDR3 has 15 residues. The CDR3 reads CASSFGGENTGELFF. The CDR3 DNA sequence: TGTGCCAGCAGCTTTGGCGGAGAGAACACCGGGGAGCTGTTTTTT.

This clone has just a few counts. The J gene is TRBJ2-3, the V gene TRBV28; D possibly corresponds to TRBD1 (6 bases). CDR1 is MDHEN, CDR2 SYDVKM, per germline. The CDR3 has 14 amino acids. V lost 8 bases and J 2 bases, leaving 14 bases between the germline ends. This CDR3 reads CASHHDRFTDTQYF. The CDR3 DNA is TGTGCCAGCCATCACGACAGGTTCACAGATACGCAGTATTTT. Complete variable domain (other parts from reference TRBV28 and TRBJ2-3): DVKVTQSSRYLVKRTGEKVFLECVQDMDHENMFWYRQDPGLGLRLIYFSYDVKMKEKGDIPEGYSVSREKKERFSLILESASTNQTSMYLCASHHDRFTDTQYFGPGTRLTVL.